Listed here are 22 T cell receptor beta chains from one sample, sequenced in a study of blood T cell repertoires in COVID-19. The method was immunoSEQ multiplex PCR; TCRdb's version includes in-frame clones alone and lacks a portion of them. The sample includes about 260,000 clones, roughly nine tenths of them seen just once. Sequenced material: peripheral blood. The source is a man in his forties who had recovered from COVID-19.

This rearrangement joins TRBV27 to TRBJ2-7; the match to TRBD2 covers 8 bases. Per germline, CDR1 MNHEY and CDR2 SMNVEV (reference sequence). The CDR3 has 17 amino acids. The J segment lost 9 bases and the V segment lost 0 bases, leaving 16 bases of the junction unmatched. The CDR3 nucleotides are TGTGCCAGCAGTTTATCGTCGATAGCGGGGTTCCTTACGGGGCAGTACTTC. This translates into CASSLSSIAGFLTGQYF.

J is TRBJ1-1 and V is TRBV25-1; TRBD1 is a possible D gene (5 bases). Trimming removed 4 bases from V and 4 bases from J, with 16 bases in between. The CDR3 is 15 amino acids. Germline-derived CDR1 and CDR2 are MGHDK and SYGVNS. The CDR3 spells CASSASPGGGTEAFF. Written as DNA, the CDR3 is TGTGCCAGCAGTGCCTCACCGGGGGGGGGCACTGAAGCTTTCTTT.

The chain uses TRBV6-1 and TRBJ2-3, with 9 bases identical to TRBD2. Germline V lookup: CDR1 MNHNS, CDR2 SASEGT. The CDR3 totals 17 residues. The trim removed 4 bases at V and 1 base at J, leaving 9 bases unmatched. The CDR3 DNA follows: TGTGCCAGCAGTGGTCTAGCGGGGAGGCGGGGCACAGATACGCAGTATTTT. The encoded protein is CASSGLAGRRGTDTQYF.

The rearrangement uses TRBV5-1 and TRBJ1-4; 10 nucleotides align to TRBD1. The CDR3 consists of 15 residues. The J segment lost 8 bases and the V segment lost 0 bases, leaving 4 bases of the junction unmatched. Germline CDR1 and CDR2: SGHRS and YFSETQ. CDR3 in amino acids: CASSLAPGQGEKLFF. CDR3 in DNA: TGCGCCAGCAGCTTGGCCCCGGGACAGGGGGAAAAACTGTTTTTT.

This chain connects TRBV6-2 or TRBV6-3 to TRBJ1-1; possibly TRBD1 for D (5 bases). The CDR3 totals 14 residues. Trimming cost V 2 bases and J 4 bases, with 11 bases left between them. Per germline, CDR1 MNHEY and CDR2 SVGEGT. The CDR3 DNA reads TGTGCCAGCAGTTACGGGCAGGGTGTCACTGAAGCTTTCTTT. Amino acids: CASSYGQGVTEAFF.

The chain couples TRBV7-2 to TRBJ2-5; D might be TRBD2 (6 bases). With 3 bases removed from V and 7 bases from J, the gap between germline ends came to 12 bases. Looked up from germline, CDR1 is SGHTA and CDR2 is FQGNSA. The CDR3 spans 13 residues. Here the CDR3 reads CASSFRDSGTQYF. DNA of the CDR3: TGTGCCAGCAGCTTCCGGGACTCCGGGACCCAGTACTTC.

The chain couples TRBV6-2 or TRBV6-3 to TRBJ2-7; 11 bases map to TRBD2. CDR3 length: 14 amino acids. The V and J ends lost 2 bases and 3 bases, in that order; junction bases with no gene match: 0. The V gene's germline CDR1 is MNHEY and CDR2 SVGEGT. CDR3 DNA sequence: TGTGCCAGCAGTTACACTAGCGGGGGCTACGAGCAGTACTTC. Protein product: CASSYTSGGYEQYF.

This clone occurred once. This chain connects TRBV10-1 to TRBJ2-7; D is ambiguous. Germline CDR1 reads WNHNN; CDR2 reads SYGVQD (reference sequence). Trimming cost V 1 base and J 2 bases, with 9 bases left between them. The CDR3 has 14 residues. This CDR3 reads CASSELSRAYEQYF. CDR3 nucleotide sequence: TGCGCCAGCAGTGAGTTGTCCCGGGCCTACGAGCAGTACTTC.

In this sample, this clone turned up once. This chain connects TRBV7-6 to TRBJ2-7, with TRBD1 identical over 8 bases. This CDR3 has 15 residues. Germline assignment: CDR1 SGHVS and CDR2 FNYEAQ. V dropped 5 bases and J dropped 4; count of bases not matched to a gene: 10. In nucleotides, the CDR3 is TGTGCCAGCAGCCCCCGTCCGGGACAGGTATACGAGCAGTACTTC. Protein product: CASSPRPGQVYEQYF.

This clone was detected only once. This sequence joins TRBV5-6 and TRBJ1-1, with TRBD1 identical over 7 bases. CDR1 is SGHDT, CDR2 YYEEEE, per germline. Unmatched junction bases numbered 8, after V lost 5 bases and J lost 1 base. This CDR3 contains 15 residues. CDR3 sequence reads: CASRIETGRNTEAFF. CDR3 DNA sequence: TGTGCCAGCAGGATTGAGACAGGGCGGAACACTGAAGCTTTCTTT.

This sequence joins TRBV5-1 and TRBJ2-1; 15 bases line up with TRBD2. Germline V gives CDR1 SGHRS, CDR2 YFSETQ. The CDR3 runs to 14 residues. Trimming cost V 4 bases and J 15 bases; bases outside gene matches: 8. In DNA, the CDR3 is TGCGCCAGCAGCCCTGGACTAGCGGGAGGGTTGGGGTTCTTC. Residues: CASSPGLAGGLGFF.

The sample holds one count of this clone. The genes are TRBV19 and TRBJ2-3, with a tentative D call TRBD1 (6 bases). Germline V gene sequence: CDR1 LNHDA, CDR2 SQIVND (reference sequence). V lost 6 bases and J 3 bases, leaving 16 bases between the germline ends. This CDR3 comprises 15 residues. CDR3 in DNA: TGTGCCAGTAGGTCTACAGGGAGAGGAACAGATACGCAGTATTTT. It codes for CASRSTGRGTDTQYF.

This rearrangement joins TRBV5-1 to TRBJ1-1; TRBD1 matches at 9 bases. V gave up 2 bases and J gave up 3 bases; unmatched junction bases: 14. In germline, CDR1 is SGHRS, CDR2 YFSETQ. The CDR3 contains 18 residues. Here the CDR3 reads CASSLNPGQGALYTEAFF. CDR3 DNA: TGCGCCAGCAGCTTAAACCCGGGACAGGGCGCTTTATACACTGAAGCTTTCTTT.

This chain uses TRBV6-6 with TRBJ1-5; unclear D gene. Germline V gene sequence: CDR1 MNHNY, CDR2 SVGAGI (reference sequence). The length of the CDR3 is 14 residues. V was trimmed by 4 bases and J by 0 bases, leaving 7 bases between them. CDR3 coding DNA: TGTGCCAGCAGTTCCCAGGTTAGCAATCAGCCCCAGCATTTT. It yields the protein CASSSQVSNQPQHF.

The chain recombines TRBV19 with TRBJ1-4, with a possible D match to TRBD1 (6 bases). Germline lookup yields CDR1 LNHDA and CDR2 SQIVND (reference sequence). V was pared by 7 bases and J by 8 bases, with 20 bases between. The CDR3 sequence is 15 residues long. CDR3 DNA: TGTGCCAGTAACTCCCCCAGGGGAGTGGGAGAAAAACTGTTTTTT. Its translation is CASNSPRGVGEKLFF.

The chain joins TRBV7-9 to TRBJ2-1; D is possibly TRBD1 (5 bases). Germline CDR1 reads SEHNR; CDR2 reads FQNEAQ (reference sequence). The CDR3 consists of 15 residues. Trimming pared 1 base from V and 2 bases from J, leaving 9 bases between. The CDR3 DNA is TGTGCCAGCAGCTTAGGGGGCCCCCCCTACAATGAGCAGTTCTTC. Translated, it gives CASSLGGPPYNEQFF.

CDR3 nucleotides: TGTGCCAGCAGCCGACAAGACAGGGAGACGCTCTATAATTCACCCCTCCACTTT. This sequence encodes CASSRQDRETLYNSPLHF. V is TRBV3-1 (or the pseudogene TRBV3-2) and J is TRBJ1-6; TRBD1 matches 7 bases. This CDR3 is 18 amino acids long. CDR1 and CDR2 from the germline V gene are LGHDT and YNNKEL (reference sequence). The J segment lost 3 bases and the V segment lost 4 bases, leaving 12 bases of the junction unmatched.

The genes are TRBV5-4 and TRBJ2-1; TRBD1 matches 9 bases. CDR1 and CDR2 from the germline V gene are SGHNT and YYREEE (reference sequence). Losses at the gene ends were 2 bases for V and 8 bases for J; bases not matched to a gene: 8. The CDR3 extends over 15 amino acids. The CDR3 region has the DNA TGTGCCAGCAGCTTCCTTGGGACAGGGTTCGATGAGCAGTTCTTC. Translated, it gives CASSFLGTGFDEQFF.

This CDR3 is CASGQGDGYTF. The CDR3 nucleotides are TGTGCCAGCGGACAGGGGGATGGCTACACCTTC. The chain joins TRBV6-5 to TRBJ1-2, with 10 bases lining up with TRBD1. The V gene's germline CDR1 is MNHEY and CDR2 SVGAGI. The ends lost 8 bases at V and 6 bases at J; junction bases unmatched: 0. The CDR3 is 11 residues long.

The chain has TRBV4-1 and TRBJ1-4, with 8 bases fitting TRBD1. This CDR3 comprises 17 residues. V was clipped by 3 bases and J by 0 bases; unmatched bases: 6. CDR1 is MGHRA, CDR2 YSYEKL, per germline. CDR3 in amino acids: CASSQPWGQATNEKLFF. The CDR3, as DNA: TGCGCCAGCAGCCAGCCTTGGGGACAGGCAACTAATGAAAAACTGTTTTTT.

This rearrangement joins TRBV4-1 to TRBJ2-2; 7 bases are a match to TRBD2. J gave up 4 bases and V 0 bases, and 5 bases lay outside the gene matches. The length of the CDR3 is 16 residues. Germline values: CDR1 MGHRA, CDR2 YSYEKL. The CDR3 nucleotides read TGCGCCAGCAGCCAAGATGGCGGGAGTTCCACCGGGGAGCTGTTTTTT. Protein sequence: CASSQDGGSSTGELFF.

This clone was seen once. This chain uses TRBV4-3 with TRBJ2-5; the match to TRBD2 covers 9 bases. V shed 1 base and J 2 bases; nucleotides not matched to a gene: 5. Germline V CDR1 and CDR2: LGHNA, YSLEER. The CDR3 is made up of 16 amino acids. In DNA form, the CDR3 reads TGCGCCAGCAGCCAAGTTAGACTAGCGGATCAAGAGACCCAGTACTTC. Amino acids: CASSQVRLADQETQYF.